The source of this TCR beta chain is a study of control samples from healthy donors and cancer patients. Some clones are missing from TCRdb's copy, which holds only in-frame ones; the method was immunoSEQ multiplex PCR. The repertoire holds some 94,000 clones, around 86% seen once, with around 1.3% in the top ten. This clonotype originated in a woman in her 50s in good health. The sequenced sample was blood.

The CDR3 reads CATRDSGSGNTIYF. CDR3 nucleotides: TGTGCCACCAGAGACAGTGGCTCTGGAAACACCATATATTTT. The chain is built from TRBV15 and TRBJ1-3; D perhaps matches TRBD1 (5 bases). CDR3 size: 14 residues. Looked up from germline, CDR1 is LNHNV and CDR2 is YYDKDF (reference sequence). V was trimmed by 6 bases and J by 0 bases, leaving 9 bases between them.